This T cell receptor beta chain was recorded in a study of blood T cell repertoires in COVID-19. Trimming shortened V by 0 bases and J by 3 bases, and 16 bases separated the two germline ends. The CDR3 is 16 amino acids. CDR1 and CDR2 (germline): SGHRS, YFSETQ. In the original workflow: Amplified reference gene primers provided the basis for estimating nucleated cell counts. Generated by immunoSEQ multiplex PCR, the TCRdb table keeps only in-frame clones and is missing some. V and J calls and clone size are those listed in that table; D and trimming were worked out from the DNA. The sample carries some 150,000 clones, 88% recorded once.

This TCR came from a woman in her fifties or sixties with acute or convalescent COVID-19. Specimen: peripheral blood. The rearrangement uses TRBV5-1 and TRBJ2-7; weak D call: TRBD1 (6 bases). CDR3 sequence reads: CASSLDPTGVNYEQYF. CDR3 sequence (DNA): TGCGCCAGCAGCTTGGACCCGACAGGTGTGAACTACGAGCAGTACTTC.